This T cell receptor (beta chain) was captured in a study of response to subunit inactivated influenza vaccine. From the RT-PCR reads, TCRdb called clonotypes with MiXCR, one entry per CDR3 protein. The sample yields more than 700,000 distinct CDR3 sequences, around 20% seen once. Points from the study as a whole: Each seasonal influenza vaccination recruits few new T cells, the authors suggested.

With regard to this clonotype: The antigen is undetermined.

This CDR3 is 14 amino acids long. V was cut by 5 bases and J by 6 bases, with 14 bases left in between. The germline V gene encodes CDR1 MNHEY and CDR2 SMNVEV (reference sequence). The J gene is TRBJ2-1, the V gene TRBV27; D uncertain. This TCR came from a man aged 50-60 years who received an inactivated influenza vaccine. Sequenced material: PBMCs from blood, taken 4 to 6 days after vaccination. CDR3 in amino acids: CASSATLRANEQFF. CDR3 DNA: TGTGCCAGCAGTGCCACCCTAAGGGCCAATGAGCAGTTCTTC.